This T cell receptor (beta chain) appears in the sequencing data of a study of T cell responses to AZD1222 COVID-19 vaccine. Study observations and caveats: Repertoires in all cases were sampled only once the peak T cell response had passed. Spike-specific TCR breadth and depth both grew after two AZD1222 doses.

Concerning this clone itself: What it binds is unknown.

Germline lookup yields CDR1 DFQATT and CDR2 SNEGSKA (reference sequence). The CDR3 spans 12 residues. Deletions cut 3 bases from V and 5 bases from J, with 10 bases between. Repertoires were generated with immunoSEQ multiplex PCR, while TCRdb's copy carries only in-frame clones and drops some. The sample lists about 69,000 clones, around 78% occurring once. The chain links TRBV20-1 to TRBJ1-2; D unclear. Source: peripheral blood, taken 28 days after the second AZD1222 dose. This sequence originates from an adult who received the AZD1222 COVID-19 vaccine. This CDR3 is CSASRTGYGYTF. The CDR3, as DNA: TGCAGTGCTAGTAGGACGGGATATGGCTACACCTTC.